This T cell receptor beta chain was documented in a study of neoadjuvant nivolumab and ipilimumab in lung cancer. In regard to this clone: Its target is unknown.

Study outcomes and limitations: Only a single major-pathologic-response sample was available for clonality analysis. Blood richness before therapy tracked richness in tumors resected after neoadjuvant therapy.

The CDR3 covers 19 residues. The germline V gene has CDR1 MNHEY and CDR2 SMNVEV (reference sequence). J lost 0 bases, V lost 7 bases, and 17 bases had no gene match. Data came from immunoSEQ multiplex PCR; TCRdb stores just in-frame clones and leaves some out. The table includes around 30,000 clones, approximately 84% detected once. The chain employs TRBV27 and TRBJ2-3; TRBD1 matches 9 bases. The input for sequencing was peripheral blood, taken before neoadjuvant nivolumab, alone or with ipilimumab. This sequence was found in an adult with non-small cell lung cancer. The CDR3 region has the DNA TGTGCCAGCACCCCCGGGACAGGGAGAAAAACCTCTAGCACAGATACGCAGTATTTT. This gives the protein CASTPGTGRKTSSTDTQYF.